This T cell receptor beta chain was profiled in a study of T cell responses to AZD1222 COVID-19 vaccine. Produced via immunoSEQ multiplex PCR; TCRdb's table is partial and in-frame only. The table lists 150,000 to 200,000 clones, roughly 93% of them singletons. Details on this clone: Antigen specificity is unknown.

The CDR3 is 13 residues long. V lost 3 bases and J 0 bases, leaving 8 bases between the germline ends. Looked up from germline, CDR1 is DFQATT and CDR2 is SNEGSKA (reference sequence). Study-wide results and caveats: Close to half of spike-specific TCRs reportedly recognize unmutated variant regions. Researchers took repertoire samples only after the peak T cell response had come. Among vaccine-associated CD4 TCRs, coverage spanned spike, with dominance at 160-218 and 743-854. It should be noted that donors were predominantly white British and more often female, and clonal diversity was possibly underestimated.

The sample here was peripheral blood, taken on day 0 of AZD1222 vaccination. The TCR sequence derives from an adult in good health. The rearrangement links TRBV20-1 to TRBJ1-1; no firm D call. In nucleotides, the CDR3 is TGCAGTGCTAGTGGGGAGATGAACACTGAAGCTTTCTTT. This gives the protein CSASGEMNTEAFF.